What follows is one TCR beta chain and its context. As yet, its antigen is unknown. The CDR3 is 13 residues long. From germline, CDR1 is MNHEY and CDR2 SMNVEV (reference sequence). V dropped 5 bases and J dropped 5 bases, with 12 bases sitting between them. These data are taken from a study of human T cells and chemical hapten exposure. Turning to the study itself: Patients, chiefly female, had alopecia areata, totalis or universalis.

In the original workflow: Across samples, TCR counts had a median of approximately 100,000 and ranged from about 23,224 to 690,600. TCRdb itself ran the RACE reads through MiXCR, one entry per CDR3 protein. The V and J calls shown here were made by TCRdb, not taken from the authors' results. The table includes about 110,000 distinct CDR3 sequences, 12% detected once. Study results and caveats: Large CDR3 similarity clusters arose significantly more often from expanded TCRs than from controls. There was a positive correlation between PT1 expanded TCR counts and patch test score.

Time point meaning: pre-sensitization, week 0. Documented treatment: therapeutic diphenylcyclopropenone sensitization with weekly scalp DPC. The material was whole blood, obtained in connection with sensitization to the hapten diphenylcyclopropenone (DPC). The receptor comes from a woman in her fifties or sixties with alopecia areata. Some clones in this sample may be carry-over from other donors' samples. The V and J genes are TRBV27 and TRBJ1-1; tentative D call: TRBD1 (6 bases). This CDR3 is CASSATGTTEAFF. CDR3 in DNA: TGTGCCAGCAGTGCTACCGGGACAACTGAAGCTTTCTTT.